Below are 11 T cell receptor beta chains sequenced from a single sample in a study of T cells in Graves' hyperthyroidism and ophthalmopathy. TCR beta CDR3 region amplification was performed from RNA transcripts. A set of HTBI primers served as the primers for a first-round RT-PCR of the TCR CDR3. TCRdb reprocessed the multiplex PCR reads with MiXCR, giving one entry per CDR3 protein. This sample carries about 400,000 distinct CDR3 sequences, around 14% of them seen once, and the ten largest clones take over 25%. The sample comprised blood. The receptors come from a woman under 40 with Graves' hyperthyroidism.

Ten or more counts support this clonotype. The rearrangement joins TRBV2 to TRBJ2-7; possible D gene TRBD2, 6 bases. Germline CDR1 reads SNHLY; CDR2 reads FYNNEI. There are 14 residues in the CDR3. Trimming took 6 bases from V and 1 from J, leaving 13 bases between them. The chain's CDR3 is CASSEPLASYEQYF. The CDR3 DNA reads TGTGCCAGCAGCGAACCACTAGCTTCCTACGAGCAGTACTTC.

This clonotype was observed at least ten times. The CDR3 sequence is CASSRDRRGPQHF. CDR3 nucleotide sequence: TGTGCCAGCAGTCGGGACAGACGGGGGCCCCAGCATTTT. The V gene is TRBV7-2, the J gene TRBJ1-5; TRBD1 aligns across 7 bases. The CDR3 is 13 amino acids. Germline CDR1 and CDR2: SGHTA and FQGNSA. The junction had 8 bases not matched to a gene; V was cut back by 6 bases and J by 9 bases.

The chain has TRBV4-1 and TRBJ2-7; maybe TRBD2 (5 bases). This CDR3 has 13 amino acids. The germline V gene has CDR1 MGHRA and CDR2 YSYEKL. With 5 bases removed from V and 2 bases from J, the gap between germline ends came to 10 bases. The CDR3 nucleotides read TGCGCCAGCAGCTCACCCGGGACCTACGAGCAGTACTTC. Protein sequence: CASSSPGTYEQYF.

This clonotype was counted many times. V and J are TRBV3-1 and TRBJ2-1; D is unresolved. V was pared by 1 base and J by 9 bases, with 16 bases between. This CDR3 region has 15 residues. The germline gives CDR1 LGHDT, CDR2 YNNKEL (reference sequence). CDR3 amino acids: CASSQGPNRLFEQFF. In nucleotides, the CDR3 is TGTGCCAGCAGCCAAGGCCCCAATCGACTGTTTGAGCAGTTCTTC.

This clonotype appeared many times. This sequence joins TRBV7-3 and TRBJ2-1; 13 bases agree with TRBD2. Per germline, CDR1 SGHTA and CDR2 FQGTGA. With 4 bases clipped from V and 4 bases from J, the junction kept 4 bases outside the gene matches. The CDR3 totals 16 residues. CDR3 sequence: CASSWTSGSAYNEQFF. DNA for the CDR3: TGTGCCAGCAGCTGGACTAGCGGGAGTGCGTACAATGAGCAGTTCTTC.

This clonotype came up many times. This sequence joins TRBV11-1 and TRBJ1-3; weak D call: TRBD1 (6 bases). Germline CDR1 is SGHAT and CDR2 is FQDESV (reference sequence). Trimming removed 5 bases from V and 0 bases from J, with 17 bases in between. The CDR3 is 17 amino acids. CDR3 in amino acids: CASSSIGTGFSGNTIYF. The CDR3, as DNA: TGTGCCAGCAGCAGCATCGGAACAGGGTTCTCTGGAAACACCATATATTTT. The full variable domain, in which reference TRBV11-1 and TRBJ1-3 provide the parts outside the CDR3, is EAEVAQSPRYKITEKSQAVAFWCDPISGHATLYWYRQILGQGPELLVQFQDESVVDDSQLPKDRFSAERLKGVDSTLKIQPAELGDSAMYLCASSSIGTGFSGNTIYFGEGSWLTVV.

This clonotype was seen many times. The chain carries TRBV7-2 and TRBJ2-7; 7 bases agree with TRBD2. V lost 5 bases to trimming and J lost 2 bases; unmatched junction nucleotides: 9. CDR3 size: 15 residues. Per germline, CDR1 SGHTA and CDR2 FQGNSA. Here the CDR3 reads CASSKGRESPYEQYF. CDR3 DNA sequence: TGTGCCAGCAGCAAAGGGCGGGAGTCTCCCTACGAGCAGTACTTC.

The CDR3 is CASSGPGTGTSGYTF. CDR3 DNA sequence: TGTGCCAGCAGCGGGCCCGGGACAGGGACATCTGGCTACACCTTC. J is TRBJ1-2 and V is TRBV7-3, with TRBD1 matching over 9 bases. With V trimmed by 5 bases and J by 7 bases, 11 bases remained unmatched. Germline V gene data show CDR1 as SGHTA and CDR2 as FQGTGA. CDR3 size: 15 residues. Full variable domain (outside the CDR3, taken from reference TRBV7-3 and TRBJ1-2): GAGVSQTPSNKVTEKGKYVELRCDPISGHTALYWYRQSLGQGPEFLIYFQGTGAADDSGLPNDRFFAVRPEGSVSTLKIQRTERGDSAVYLCASSGPGTGTSGYTFGSGTRLTVV.

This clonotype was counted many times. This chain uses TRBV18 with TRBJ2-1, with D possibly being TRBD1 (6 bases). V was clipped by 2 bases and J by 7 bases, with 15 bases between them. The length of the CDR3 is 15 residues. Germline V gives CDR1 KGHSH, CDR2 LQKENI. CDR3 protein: CASSPGPHRANEQFF. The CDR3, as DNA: TGTGCCAGCTCACCAGGGCCTCACAGGGCTAATGAGCAGTTCTTC.

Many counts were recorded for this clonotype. This chain's CDR3 is CASRSLVPYEQYF. The CDR3 DNA reads as TGTGCCAGCAGGTCCCTAGTACCCTACGAGCAGTACTTC. V is TRBV28 and J is TRBJ2-7, with unresolved D. V was trimmed by 6 bases and J by 2 bases, leaving 11 bases between them. Germline values: CDR1 MDHEN, CDR2 SYDVKM. The CDR3 is made up of 13 amino acids.

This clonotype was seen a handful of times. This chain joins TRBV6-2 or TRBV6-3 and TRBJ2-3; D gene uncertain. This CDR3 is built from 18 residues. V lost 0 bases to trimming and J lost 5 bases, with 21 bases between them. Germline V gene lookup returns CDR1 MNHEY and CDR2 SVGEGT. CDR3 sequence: CASSYSFRSGYLGDTQYF. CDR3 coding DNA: TGTGCCAGCAGTTACTCGTTTCGTTCCGGGTACCTGGGAGATACGCAGTATTTT.